What follows is one T cell receptor beta chain and its context. Produced via immunoSEQ multiplex PCR; TCRdb's table is partial and in-frame only. There are roughly 57,000 clones in the sample; roughly 95% occur only once, and about 3% lies in the top ten. V lost 3 bases and J lost 4, with 4 bases in between. Germline values: CDR1 ENHRY, CDR2 SYGVKD. This CDR3 region has 12 residues. These data are taken from a study of technical replicates of blood from a few donors. Material for sequencing was PBMCs. The chain joins TRBV10-3 to TRBJ1-5, with D uncertain. This sequence originates from a human donor in good health. Some clones in this sample may be carry-over from other donors' samples. CDR3 sequence: CAISDSNQPQHF. The CDR3 DNA sequence: TGTGCCATCAGTGACTCGAATCAGCCCCAGCATTTT.